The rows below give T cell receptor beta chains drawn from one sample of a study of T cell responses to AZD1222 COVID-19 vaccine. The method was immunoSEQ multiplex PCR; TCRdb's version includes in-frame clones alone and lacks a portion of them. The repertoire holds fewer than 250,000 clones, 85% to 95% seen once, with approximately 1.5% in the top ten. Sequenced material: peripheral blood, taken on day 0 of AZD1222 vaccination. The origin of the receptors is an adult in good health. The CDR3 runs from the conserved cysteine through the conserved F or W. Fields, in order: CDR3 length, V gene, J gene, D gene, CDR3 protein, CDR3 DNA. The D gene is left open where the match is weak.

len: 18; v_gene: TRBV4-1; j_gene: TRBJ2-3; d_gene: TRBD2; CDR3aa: CASSQAELAGGRTDTQYF; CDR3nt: TGCGCCAGCAGCCAAGCCGAACTAGCGGGGGGGCGTACAGATACGCAGTATTTT
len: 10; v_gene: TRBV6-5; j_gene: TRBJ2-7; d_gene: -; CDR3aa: CASSMYEQYF; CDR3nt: TGTGCCAGCAGTATGTACGAGCAGTACTTC
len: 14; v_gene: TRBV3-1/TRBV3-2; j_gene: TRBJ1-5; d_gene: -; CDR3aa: CASSPRVAGQPQHF; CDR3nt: TGTGCCAGCAGCCCGAGGGTCGCAGGTCAGCCCCAGCATTTT
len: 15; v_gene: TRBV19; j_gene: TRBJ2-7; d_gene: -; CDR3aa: CASSGGAGLSYEQYF; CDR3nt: TGTGCCAGTAGTGGGGGCGCCGGGCTCTCCTACGAGCAGTACTTC
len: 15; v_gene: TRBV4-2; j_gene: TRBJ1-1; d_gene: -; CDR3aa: CASRSLQVVNTEAFF; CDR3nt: TGTGCCAGCAGGAGTCTCCAGGTCGTGAACACTGAAGCTTTCTTT
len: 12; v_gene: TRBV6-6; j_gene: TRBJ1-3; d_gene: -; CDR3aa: CASSYGGNTIYF; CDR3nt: TGTGCCAGCAGTTATGGCGGGAACACCATATATTTT
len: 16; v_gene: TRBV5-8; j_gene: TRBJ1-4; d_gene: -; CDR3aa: CASSLVWGRTNEKLFF; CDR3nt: TGTGCCAGCAGCTTGGTTTGGGGACGGACAAATGAAAAACTGTTTTTT
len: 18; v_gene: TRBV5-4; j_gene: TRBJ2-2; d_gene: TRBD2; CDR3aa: CASSLLGRGGVNAGELFF; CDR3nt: TGTGCCAGCAGCTTGCTCGGACGGGGGGGCGTGAATGCCGGGGAGCTGTTTTTT
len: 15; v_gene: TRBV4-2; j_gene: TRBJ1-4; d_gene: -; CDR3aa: CASSQDQGMNEKLFF; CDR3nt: TGTGCCAGCAGCCAAGATCAGGGAATGAATGAAAAACTGTTTTTT
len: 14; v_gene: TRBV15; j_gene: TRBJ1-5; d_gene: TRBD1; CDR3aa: CATTKQGNNQPQHF; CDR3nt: TGTGCCACCACCAAACAGGGGAACAATCAGCCCCAGCATTTT
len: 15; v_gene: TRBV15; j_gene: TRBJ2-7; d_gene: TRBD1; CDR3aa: CATSKNGTGYYEQYF; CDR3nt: TGTGCCACCAGCAAGAACGGGACAGGATACTACGAGCAGTACTTC
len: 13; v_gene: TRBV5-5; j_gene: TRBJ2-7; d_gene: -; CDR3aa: CASSLLSRIEQYF; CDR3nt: TGTGCCAGCAGCTTATTGTCTCGAATCGAGCAGTACTTC
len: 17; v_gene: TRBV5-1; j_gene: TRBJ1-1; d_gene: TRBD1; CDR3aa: CASSWGPTGGGTTEAFF; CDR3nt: TGCGCCAGCAGCTGGGGCCCAACAGGGGGTGGGACCACTGAAGCTTTCTTT